This T cell receptor (beta chain) was captured by sequencing in a study of graft-versus-host responses after intestinal transplantation. Germline V gene sequence: CDR1 MNHNY, CDR2 SVGAGI (reference sequence). J was trimmed by 3 bases and V by 4 bases; bases with no gene match: 2. The CDR3 sequence is 13 residues long. TCRdb's copy holds only in-frame clones and misses some; the assay was immunoSEQ multiplex PCR. This sample yields some 81,000 clones, of which approximately 88% are seen a single time; approximately 0.34% belongs to the top ten. This clone was counted only a few times. No antigen is known for it.

The source of this sequence is a human donor who received an intestinal transplant. The chain recombines TRBV6-6 with TRBJ2-7; 8 nucleotides match TRBD1. This sample comprised unstimulated CD4+ T cells sorted from spleen or lymph node cells, obtained before intestinal transplant. The CDR3, as DNA: TGTGCCAGCAGTTCACAGGGGGTCTACGAGCAGTACTTC. This codes for CASSSQGVYEQYF.